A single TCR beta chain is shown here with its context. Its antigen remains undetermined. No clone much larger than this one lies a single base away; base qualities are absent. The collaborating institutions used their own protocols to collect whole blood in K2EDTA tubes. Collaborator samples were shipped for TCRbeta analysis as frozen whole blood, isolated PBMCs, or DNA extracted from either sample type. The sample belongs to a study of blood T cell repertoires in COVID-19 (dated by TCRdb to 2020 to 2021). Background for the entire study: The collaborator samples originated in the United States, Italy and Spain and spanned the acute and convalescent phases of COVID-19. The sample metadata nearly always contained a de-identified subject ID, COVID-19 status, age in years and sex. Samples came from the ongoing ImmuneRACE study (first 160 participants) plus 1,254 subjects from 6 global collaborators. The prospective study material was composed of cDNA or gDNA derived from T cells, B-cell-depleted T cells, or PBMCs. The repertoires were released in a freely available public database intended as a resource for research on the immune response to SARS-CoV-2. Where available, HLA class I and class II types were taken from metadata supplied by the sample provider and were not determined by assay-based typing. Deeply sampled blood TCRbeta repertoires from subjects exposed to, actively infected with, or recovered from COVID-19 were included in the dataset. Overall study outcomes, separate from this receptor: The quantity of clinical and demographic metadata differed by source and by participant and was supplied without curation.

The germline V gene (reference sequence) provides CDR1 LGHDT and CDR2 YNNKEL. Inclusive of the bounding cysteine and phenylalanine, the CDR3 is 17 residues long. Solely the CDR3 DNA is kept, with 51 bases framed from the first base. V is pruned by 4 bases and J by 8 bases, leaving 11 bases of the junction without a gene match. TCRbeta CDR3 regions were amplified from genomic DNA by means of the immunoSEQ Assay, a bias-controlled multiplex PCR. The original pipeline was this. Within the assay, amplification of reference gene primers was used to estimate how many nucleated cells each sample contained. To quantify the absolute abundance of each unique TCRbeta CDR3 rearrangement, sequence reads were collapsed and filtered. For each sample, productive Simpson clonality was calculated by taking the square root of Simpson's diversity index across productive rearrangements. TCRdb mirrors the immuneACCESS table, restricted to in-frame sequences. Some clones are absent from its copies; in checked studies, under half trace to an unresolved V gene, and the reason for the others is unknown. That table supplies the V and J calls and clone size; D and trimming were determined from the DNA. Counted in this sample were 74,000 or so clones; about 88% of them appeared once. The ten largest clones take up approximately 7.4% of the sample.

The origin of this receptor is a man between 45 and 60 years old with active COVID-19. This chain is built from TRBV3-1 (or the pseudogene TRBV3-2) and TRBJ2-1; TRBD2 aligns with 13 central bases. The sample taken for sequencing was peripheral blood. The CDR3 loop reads CASSPRTSGGRADEQFF. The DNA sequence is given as TGTGCCAGCAGCCCGCGGACTAGCGGGGGTAGGGCTGATGAGCAGTTCTTC.